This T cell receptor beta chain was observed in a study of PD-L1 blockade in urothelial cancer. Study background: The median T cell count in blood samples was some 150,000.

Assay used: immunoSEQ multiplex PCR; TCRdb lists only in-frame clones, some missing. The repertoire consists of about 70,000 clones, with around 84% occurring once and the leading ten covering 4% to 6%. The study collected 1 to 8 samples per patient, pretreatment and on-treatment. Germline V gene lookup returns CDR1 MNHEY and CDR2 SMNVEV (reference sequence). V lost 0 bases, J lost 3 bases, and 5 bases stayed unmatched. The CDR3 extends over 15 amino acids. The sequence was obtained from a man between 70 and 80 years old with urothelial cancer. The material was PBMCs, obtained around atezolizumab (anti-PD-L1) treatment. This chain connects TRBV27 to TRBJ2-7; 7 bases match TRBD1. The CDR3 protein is CASSLSRQGIYEQYF. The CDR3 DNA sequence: TGTGCCAGCAGTTTATCGAGACAGGGTATCTACGAGCAGTACTTC.